The rows below give T cell receptor beta chains drawn from one sample of a study of T cells in Graves' hyperthyroidism and ophthalmopathy. TCRdb independently ran MiXCR on the multiplex PCR reads; one entry per CDR3 protein. The sample lists some 600,000 distinct CDR3 sequences; approximately 13% were seen once. Sequencing input: blood. Receptors were obtained from a woman in her 30s with Graves' hyperthyroidism that later progressed to Graves' ophthalmopathy. CDR3s include the opening cysteine and the closing phenylalanine or tryptophan. A D gene is named only where the DNA matches it firmly. Not all rows give a size; the values are once, few, many and, for expanded clones, a class.

D gene: -
V gene: TRBV7-2
clone size: many
J gene: TRBJ2-7
CDR3 DNA: TGTGCCAGCAGCTTTTCTCCCTACGAGCAGTACTTC
CDR3 protein: CASSFSPYEQYF

D gene: TRBD2
V gene: TRBV25-1
clone size: -
J gene: TRBJ2-3
CDR3 DNA: TGTGCCAGCAGTGAACCGGGACTAGCGGGGTATACGCAGTATTTT
CDR3 protein: CASSEPGLAGYTQYF

D gene: TRBD2
V gene: TRBV6-5
clone size: few
J gene: TRBJ2-7
CDR3 DNA: TGTGCCAGCATTTTCTCTAGCGGTACCTACGAGCAGTACTTC
CDR3 protein: CASIFSSGTYEQYF

D gene: TRBD1
V gene: TRBV20-1
clone size: many
J gene: TRBJ2-5
CDR3 DNA: TGCAGTGTCCGAGTGGGGGACAGAGAGACCCAGTACTTC
CDR3 protein: CSVRVGDRETQYF

D gene: TRBD1
V gene: TRBV10-3
clone size: many
J gene: TRBJ1-2
CDR3 DNA: TGTGCCATCAGTGGTACAGGGGACGATCCTAACTATGGCTACACCTTC
CDR3 protein: CAISGTGDDPNYGYTF

D gene: -
V gene: TRBV6-1
clone size: many
J gene: TRBJ1-1
CDR3 DNA: TGTGCCAGCAGCCTTGACAAACTGAACACTGAAGCTTTCTTT
CDR3 protein: CASSLDKLNTEAFF

D gene: -
V gene: TRBV12-3/TRBV12-4
clone size: many
J gene: TRBJ1-1
CDR3 DNA: TGTGCCAGCAGGGCGGGCCTCGGGGACACTGAAGCTTTCTTT
CDR3 protein: CASRAGLGDTEAFF

D gene: TRBD2
V gene: TRBV9
clone size: -
J gene: TRBJ2-1
CDR3 DNA: TGTGCCAGCAGCTCCAGGGGGGCACTAGCGGGAGCTGATGAGCAGTTCTTC
CDR3 protein: CASSSRGALAGADEQFF

D gene: -
V gene: TRBV12-3/TRBV12-4
clone size: many
J gene: TRBJ2-6
CDR3 DNA: TGTGCCAGCAGTGCGCATCCTGGGGCCAACGTCCTGACTTTC
CDR3 protein: CASSAHPGANVLTF

D gene: -
V gene: TRBV12-5
clone size: few
J gene: TRBJ1-5
CDR3 DNA: TGTGCTAGTGGTTTGGTAAGTTCGGACGGATACAATCAGCCCCAGCATTTT
CDR3 protein: CASGLVSSDGYNQPQHF

D gene: -
V gene: TRBV29-1
clone size: -
J gene: TRBJ2-1
CDR3 DNA: TGCAGCGTTGAGCGGCACCACTCCTACAATGAGCAGTTCTTC
CDR3 protein: CSVERHHSYNEQFF

D gene: -
V gene: TRBV29-1
clone size: many
J gene: TRBJ1-1
CDR3 DNA: TGCAGCTCCCCCGCACCCATGGACACAAACAAACTGAACACTGAAGCTTTCTTT
CDR3 protein: CSSPAPMDTNKLNTEAFF

D gene: -
V gene: TRBV29-1
clone size: many
J gene: TRBJ1-2
CDR3 DNA: TGCAGCGTTGAAGAGATTCAGGGCGGAAGCTATGGCTACACCTTC
CDR3 protein: CSVEEIQGGSYGYTF

D gene: TRBD1
V gene: TRBV19
clone size: many
J gene: TRBJ1-2
CDR3 DNA: TGTGCCAGTAGAACCTCGGGACAGGGGGCCCCAGGTAGTTACTCTGGCTACACCTTC
CDR3 protein: CASRTSGQGAPGSYSGYTF

D gene: TRBD1
V gene: TRBV15
clone size: many
J gene: TRBJ2-7
CDR3 DNA: TGTGCCACCAGCAGCGGTTTCGAGGGACAGGGGGACGTCGAGCAGTACTTC
CDR3 protein: CATSSGFEGQGDVEQYF

D gene: TRBD1
V gene: TRBV27
clone size: many
J gene: TRBJ2-7
CDR3 DNA: TGTGCCAGCAGTTTAACAGGGGATACCTACGAGCAGTACTTC
CDR3 protein: CASSLTGDTYEQYF

D gene: -
V gene: TRBV19
clone size: many
J gene: TRBJ1-1
CDR3 DNA: TGTGCCAGTAGTATTTCAGGGAACACTGAAGCTTTCTTT
CDR3 protein: CASSISGNTEAFF

D gene: -
V gene: TRBV5-1
clone size: many
J gene: TRBJ1-3
CDR3 DNA: TGCGCCAGCAGCTTAAATGGGGGAGCCGGAAACACCATATATTTT
CDR3 protein: CASSLNGGAGNTIYF

D gene: -
V gene: TRBV7-9
clone size: -
J gene: TRBJ2-3
CDR3 DNA: TGTGCCAGCAGCTTAGCGCTCGGGCTTTCTAGCACAGATACGCAGTATTTT
CDR3 protein: CASSLALGLSSTDTQYF

D gene: TRBD2
V gene: TRBV29-1
clone size: -
J gene: TRBJ2-1
CDR3 DNA: TGCAGCGTTGGACCGGGAGGCTGGGACAATGAGCAGTTCTTC
CDR3 protein: CSVGPGGWDNEQFF

D gene: -
V gene: TRBV7-3
clone size: many
J gene: TRBJ2-3
CDR3 DNA: TGTGCCAGCAGCTTAGGGGGGTGGTACACAGATACGCAGTATTTT
CDR3 protein: CASSLGGWYTDTQYF

D gene: TRBD1
V gene: TRBV6-5
clone size: -
J gene: TRBJ1-4
CDR3 DNA: TGTGCCAGCAGTTACCGACAGGGAAGGGAAAAACTGTTTTTT
CDR3 protein: CASSYRQGREKLFF

D gene: TRBD1
V gene: TRBV9
clone size: -
J gene: TRBJ2-2
CDR3 DNA: TGTGCCAGCAGCGAGGGGACAGGGAACACCGGGGAGCTGTTTTTT
CDR3 protein: CASSEGTGNTGELFF

D gene: -
V gene: TRBV2
clone size: many
J gene: TRBJ2-1
CDR3 DNA: TGTGCCAGCAGTGACCCGGCGGACGGTGGCTACAATGAGCAGTTCTTC
CDR3 protein: CASSDPADGGYNEQFF

D gene: -
V gene: TRBV19
clone size: many
J gene: TRBJ1-5
CDR3 DNA: TGTGCCAGTACCGACGTAAAGGGGAGCAATCAGCCCCAGCATTTT
CDR3 protein: CASTDVKGSNQPQHF

D gene: TRBD2
V gene: TRBV28
clone size: once
J gene: TRBJ2-1
CDR3 DNA: TGTGCCAGCAGTACAACAGGGAGCGGGAGGGCGGGGAATGAGCAGTTCTTC
CDR3 protein: CASSTTGSGRAGNEQFF

D gene: TRBD2
V gene: TRBV19
clone size: -
J gene: TRBJ2-1
CDR3 DNA: TGTGCCAGTAGTAGCGGGAGCATCAATGAGCAGTTCTTC
CDR3 protein: CASSSGSINEQFF

D gene: -
V gene: TRBV30
clone size: many
J gene: TRBJ2-3
CDR3 DNA: TGTGCCTGCACAGTAGTCGGTAGCACAGATACGCAGTATTTT
CDR3 protein: CACTVVGSTDTQYF

D gene: -
V gene: TRBV28
clone size: many
J gene: TRBJ1-1
CDR3 DNA: TGTGCCAGCAGTTCCCCGGGACAACTCTCGAACACTGAAGCTTTCTTT
CDR3 protein: CASSSPGQLSNTEAFF

D gene: -
V gene: TRBV6-2/TRBV6-3
clone size: -
J gene: TRBJ1-4
CDR3 DNA: TGTGCCAACAGAACTACCACTCTGGACATACTGTTTTTT
CDR3 protein: CANRTTTLDILFF

D gene: -
V gene: TRBV12-3/TRBV12-4
clone size: many
J gene: TRBJ2-1
CDR3 DNA: TGTGCCAGCAGTTTCTACAATGAGCAGTTCTTC
CDR3 protein: CASSFYNEQFF

D gene: -
V gene: TRBV11-3
clone size: -
J gene: TRBJ2-7
CDR3 DNA: TGTGCCCAAACCTTCTCAGGTAACGAGCAGTACTTC
CDR3 protein: CAQTFSGNEQYF

D gene: -
V gene: TRBV9
clone size: few
J gene: TRBJ2-1
CDR3 DNA: TGTGCCAGCACCGCGACCAACGACAATGAGCAGTTCTTC
CDR3 protein: CASTATNDNEQFF

D gene: -
V gene: TRBV11-3
clone size: many
J gene: TRBJ2-7
CDR3 DNA: TGTGCCAGCAGCTTCTCTTGGGGACACCTCTCTGGGGACTACGAGCAGTACTTC
CDR3 protein: CASSFSWGHLSGDYEQYF

D gene: -
V gene: TRBV11-2
clone size: many
J gene: TRBJ2-5
CDR3 DNA: TGTGCCAGCCGACAGCAAGAGACCCAGTACTTC
CDR3 protein: CASRQQETQYF

D gene: TRBD2
V gene: TRBV11-2
clone size: many
J gene: TRBJ2-7
CDR3 DNA: TGTGCCAGTACCGGGACTAGAGTTGGCGAGCAGTACTTC
CDR3 protein: CASTGTRVGEQYF

D gene: -
V gene: TRBV10-3
clone size: many
J gene: TRBJ2-3
CDR3 DNA: TGTGCCATCAGGGGGACTAGCACAGATACGCAGTATTTT
CDR3 protein: CAIRGTSTDTQYF

D gene: -
V gene: TRBV4-3
clone size: few
J gene: TRBJ2-1
CDR3 DNA: TGCGCCAGCAGCCAAGTAGTTTCCGGCAATGAGCAGTTCTTC
CDR3 protein: CASSQVVSGNEQFF

D gene: TRBD1
V gene: TRBV19
clone size: few
J gene: TRBJ1-1
CDR3 DNA: TGTGCCAGTAGTGAAATACAGGGGGCCACGAACACTGAAGCTTTCTTT
CDR3 protein: CASSEIQGATNTEAFF

D gene: -
V gene: TRBV2
clone size: many
J gene: TRBJ1-5
CDR3 DNA: TGTGCCAGCAGTGAAGGCCGGACAGCAAACAATCAGCCCCAGCATTTT
CDR3 protein: CASSEGRTANNQPQHF

D gene: TRBD2
V gene: TRBV6-6
clone size: many
J gene: TRBJ2-1
CDR3 DNA: TGTGCCAGCAGTTACTACCGACCGAGCGGGAGACCCTACAATGAGCAGTTCTTC
CDR3 protein: CASSYYRPSGRPYNEQFF

D gene: TRBD1
V gene: TRBV20-1
clone size: many
J gene: TRBJ2-3
CDR3 DNA: TGCAGTGCTCCTCGGACAGGGGAGGCAACAGATACGCAGTATTTT
CDR3 protein: CSAPRTGEATDTQYF

D gene: TRBD2
V gene: TRBV28
clone size: many
J gene: TRBJ2-7
CDR3 DNA: TGTGCCAGCAGTTCCATACACGACACTAGCGGGGGTCCCTACGAGCAGTACTTC
CDR3 protein: CASSSIHDTSGGPYEQYF

D gene: -
V gene: TRBV20-1
clone size: many
J gene: TRBJ2-5
CDR3 DNA: TGCAGTGCTACCAGCAGTCAAGAGACCCAGTACTTC
CDR3 protein: CSATSSQETQYF

D gene: TRBD2
V gene: TRBV5-1
clone size: many
J gene: TRBJ2-3
CDR3 DNA: TGCGCCAGCAGCTTGATGGGAGGGCCCTCGACAGATACGCAGTATTTT
CDR3 protein: CASSLMGGPSTDTQYF

D gene: -
V gene: TRBV4-2
clone size: -
J gene: TRBJ2-1
CDR3 DNA: TGTGCCAGCAGCCAAGACCGGGACACCTCCTACAATGAGCAGTTCTTC
CDR3 protein: CASSQDRDTSYNEQFF

D gene: -
V gene: TRBV2
clone size: many
J gene: TRBJ2-7
CDR3 DNA: TGTGCCAGCTTTGACAGTACCTACGAGCAGTACTTC
CDR3 protein: CASFDSTYEQYF

D gene: -
V gene: TRBV10-3
clone size: many
J gene: TRBJ1-1
CDR3 DNA: TGTGCCATCAGTGAGTCGGATGGGACTGAAGCTTTCTTT
CDR3 protein: CAISESDGTEAFF

D gene: -
V gene: TRBV5-6
clone size: many
J gene: TRBJ2-7
CDR3 DNA: TGTGCCGGGGGGCAAGGGTTCGGACACGAGCAGTACTTC
CDR3 protein: CAGGQGFGHEQYF

D gene: -
V gene: TRBV5-1
clone size: -
J gene: TRBJ2-2
CDR3 DNA: TGCGCCAGCAGTAGTACAGGGACCCCGAACACCGGGGAGCTGTTTTTT
CDR3 protein: CASSSTGTPNTGELFF

D gene: TRBD1
V gene: TRBV6-5
clone size: -
J gene: TRBJ1-2
CDR3 DNA: TGTGCCAGCAGTTACTCGGGGGCAGGGGGCCTCCGCTATGGCTACACCTTC
CDR3 protein: CASSYSGAGGLRYGYTF

D gene: -
V gene: TRBV11-3
clone size: few
J gene: TRBJ1-5
CDR3 DNA: TGTGCCAGCAGCTCGGGGGAAGTAGGGGGCAATCAGCCCCAGCATTTT
CDR3 protein: CASSSGEVGGNQPQHF

D gene: -
V gene: TRBV7-9
clone size: few
J gene: TRBJ2-5
CDR3 DNA: TGTGCCAGCAGCTCAGCGGTTGGGACGGAACAAGAGACCCAGTACTTC
CDR3 protein: CASSSAVGTEQETQYF

D gene: TRBD1
V gene: TRBV6-1
clone size: many
J gene: TRBJ2-7
CDR3 DNA: TGTGCCAGCAGTCCGCGGACAGGGGCCTTTGGGGAGCAGTACTTC
CDR3 protein: CASSPRTGAFGEQYF